One and the same sample provided the 20 T cell receptor beta chains below, sequenced in a study of blood T cell repertoires in COVID-19. TCRdb's table, derived via immunoSEQ multiplex PCR, lists solely in-frame clones and lacks some. The sample records tens of thousands of clones, 82% being singletons. Sequenced input: peripheral blood. The receptors were sampled from a woman aged 55-69 years with acute or convalescent COVID-19.

This clone was observed a handful of times. The chain recombines TRBV7-8 with TRBJ2-1; tentative D call: TRBD1 (6 bases). This CDR3 spans 14 amino acids. V gave up 5 bases and J gave up 8 bases, with 16 bases separating them. Germline CDR1 and CDR2: SGHVS and FQNEAQ. The CDR3 DNA reads as TGTGCCAGCAGCCCCCAAACCAGGGGCGATGAGCAGTTCTTC. It specifies CASSPQTRGDEQFF.

This chain uses TRBV10-2 with TRBJ2-7; 10 bases are a match to TRBD2. V dropped 3 bases and J dropped 0; count of bases not matched to a gene: 8. This CDR3 region has 17 residues. Germline V gives CDR1 WSHSY, CDR2 SAAADI. CDR3 sequence (DNA): TGCGCCAGCAGTGACTCTCATAGCGGGAGGACCTCCTACGAGCAGTACTTC. Translating gives CASSDSHSGRTSYEQYF.

The CDR3 sequence is CATTSDPDTQYF. CDR3 sequence (DNA): TGTGCCACGACTAGCGACCCAGATACGCAGTATTTT. The V gene is TRBV10-3, the J gene TRBJ2-3; 8 bases map to TRBD2. The CDR3 contains 12 residues. J lost 4 bases, V lost 10 bases, and 4 bases had no gene match. The V gene's germline CDR1 is ENHRY and CDR2 SYGVKD.

V gene TRBV20-1 combines with J gene TRBJ1-5, with 7 bases aligning to TRBD1. Per germline, CDR1 DFQATT and CDR2 SNEGSKA (reference sequence). Germline trimming cut 3 bases from V and 7 bases from J; bases unmatched to any gene: 6. CDR3 length: 13 residues. DNA for the CDR3: TGCAGTGCTAGTCCTACAGGGGACCAGCCCCAGCATTTT. Its protein product is CSASPTGDQPQHF.

The rearrangement uses TRBV2 and TRBJ2-1; tentative D call: TRBD2 (5 bases). Trimming took 6 bases from V and 8 from J, leaving 14 bases between them. The CDR3 is 13 residues long. CDR1 and CDR2 from the germline V gene are SNHLY and FYNNEI. CDR3 sequence reads: CASRSVGVHEQFF. The CDR3 DNA reads as TGTGCCAGCAGGTCGGTGGGAGTCCATGAGCAGTTCTTC.

The chain employs TRBV20-1 and TRBJ1-1; no clear D. Per the germline V gene, CDR1 is DFQATT and CDR2 is SNEGSKA (reference sequence). Between the trimmed V and J ends, which lost 3 bases and 0 bases, there was a span of 8 bases. CDR3 length: 13 residues. CDR3 nucleotides: TGCAGTGCTAGTTCACAGTTGAACACTGAAGCTTTCTTT. Protein product: CSASSQLNTEAFF.

CDR3: CASSPGTGQDTQYF. The CDR3 nucleotides read TGCGCCAGCAGCCCCGGGACAGGGCAAGATACGCAGTATTTT. This sequence joins TRBV5-1 and TRBJ2-3; 9 bases are shared with TRBD1. With 4 bases clipped from V and 5 bases from J, the junction kept 5 bases outside the gene matches. The CDR3 contains 14 residues. CDR1 is SGHRS and CDR2 is YFSETQ in the germline V gene.

The rearrangement links TRBV24-1 to TRBJ2-7; 15 bases are a match to TRBD2. V lost 4 bases and J lost 6; bases outside the gene matches: 6. Germline lookup yields CDR1 KGHDR and CDR2 SFDVKD. This CDR3 spans 16 amino acids. The CDR3 loop reads CATSDRPGLAGGEQYF. The DNA for the CDR3 is TGTGCCACCAGTGACCGGCCGGGACTAGCGGGAGGCGAGCAGTACTTC.

This chain links TRBV6-5 with TRBJ1-5, with D tentatively TRBD1 (6 bases). This CDR3 has 14 residues. V was trimmed by 10 bases and J by 6 bases, leaving 19 bases between them. Germline-derived CDR1 and CDR2 are MNHEY and SVGAGI. The CDR3 loop is CAIGPQGMGQPQHF. DNA for the CDR3: TGTGCCATTGGGCCCCAGGGGATGGGTCAGCCCCAGCATTTT.

The rearrangement joins TRBV3-1 (or the pseudogene TRBV3-2) to TRBJ2-5; 7 nucleotides match TRBD1. Trimming cost V 1 base and J 4 bases; bases outside gene matches: 12. This CDR3 is built from 17 residues. CDR1 and CDR2 (germline): LGHDT, YNNKEL (reference sequence). CDR3 nucleotides: TGTGCCAGCAGCCAAGGAGGGGGCGGTAGTATATTAGAGACCCAGTACTTC. Protein: CASSQGGGGSILETQYF.

The chain recombines TRBV7-3 with TRBJ1-1; a weak D match, TRBD1 (6 bases). Germline loops: CDR1 SGHTA, CDR2 FQGTGA. The ends were cut back, 1 base at V and 4 bases at J, with 7 bases in the middle. This CDR3 has 13 residues. CDR3 bases: TGTGCCAGCAGCTTAAACAGGGTCACTGAAGCTTTCTTT. Translation gives CASSLNRVTEAFF.

The table lists this clone with a count of one. The CDR3 loop reads CASYFGDRGNYGYTF. In nucleotides, the CDR3 is TGTGCCAGCTACTTTGGGGACAGGGGGAATTATGGCTACACCTTC. This chain uses TRBV6-5 with TRBJ1-2; TRBD1 matches at 11 bases. Germline V gives CDR1 MNHEY, CDR2 SVGAGI. V was pared by 8 bases and J by 5 bases, with 10 bases of the junction left unmatched. The length of the CDR3 is 15 residues.

This chain joins TRBV18 and TRBJ1-2, with D possibly TRBD1 on 5 matching bases. Germline V gene lookup returns CDR1 KGHSH and CDR2 LQKENI. Deletions cut 0 bases from V and 13 bases from J, with 15 bases between. The CDR3 is made up of 13 amino acids. The CDR3 nucleotides read TGTGCCAGCTCACCACCTCACAGCGGGACGATCACCTTC. It encodes CASSPPHSGTITF.

CDR3: CSVKIGQGNGYTF. In nucleotides, the CDR3 is TGCAGCGTCAAAATCGGACAGGGGAACGGCTACACCTTC. The chain links TRBV29-1 to TRBJ1-2; TRBD1 matches at 9 bases. V lost 6 bases to trimming and J lost 8 bases; unmatched junction nucleotides: 10. The germline CDR1 and CDR2 sequences are SQVTM and ANQGSEA. This CDR3 is 13 amino acids long.

This rearrangement joins TRBV19 to TRBJ1-1, with TRBD1 matching 11 bases. This CDR3 has 17 amino acids. The V segment lost 5 bases and the J segment 1 base; nucleotides outside the gene matches: 9. Germline CDR1 LNHDA, CDR2 SQIVND (reference sequence). The CDR3 loop reads CASSPRDRGKGNTEAFF. The CDR3 bases are TGTGCCAGTAGTCCCCGGGACAGGGGGAAGGGGAACACTGAAGCTTTCTTT. Using reference TRBV19 and TRBJ1-1 for the parts outside the CDR3, the full variable domain is DGGITQSPKYLFRKEGQNVTLSCEQNLNHDAMYWYRQDPGQGLRLIYYSQIVNDFQKGDIAEGYSVSREKKESFPLTVTSAQKNPTAFYLCASSPRDRGKGNTEAFFGQGTRLTVV.

This clone was observed once. This rearrangement joins TRBV12-3 or TRBV12-4 to TRBJ2-2; no reliable D call. CDR3 length: 13 residues. V was trimmed by 2 bases and J by 8 bases, leaving 9 bases between them. CDR3 sequence reads: CASSLSLRGELFF. In DNA form, the CDR3 reads TGTGCCAGCAGTTTAAGTCTGCGGGGGGAGCTGTTTTTT.

This chain connects TRBV19 to TRBJ2-3; 7 positions match TRBD2. The length of the CDR3 is 16 residues. J lost 5 bases, V lost 5 bases, and 13 bases had no gene match. CDR1 and CDR2 from the germline V gene are LNHDA and SQIVND (reference sequence). The CDR3 loop reads CASSVRGGYAGDTQYF. The CDR3 DNA reads TGTGCCAGTAGTGTGAGGGGAGGGTATGCCGGAGATACGCAGTATTTT.

V is TRBV15 and J is TRBJ2-1; 11 bases agree with TRBD2. Losses at the gene ends were 5 bases for V and 4 bases for J; bases not matched to a gene: 13. In germline, CDR1 is LNHNV, CDR2 YYDKDF (reference sequence). This CDR3 comprises 18 residues. CDR3 bases: TGTGCCACCAGCTCTTACGGACTAGCGGGCACGAAATACAATGAGCAGTTCTTC. Protein: CATSSYGLAGTKYNEQFF.

This clone appeared a single time. The chain joins TRBV13 to TRBJ1-4; the match to TRBD1 covers 8 bases. V was clipped by 2 bases and J by 7 bases; unmatched bases: 9. From germline, CDR1 is PRHDT and CDR2 FYEKMQ (reference sequence). The CDR3 spans 16 residues. CDR3 region: CASSLSAGQGVEKLFF. The CDR3 DNA reads as TGTGCCAGCAGCTTATCGGCCGGACAGGGAGTTGAAAAACTGTTTTTT. The full variable domain, with the rest looked up from reference TRBV13 and TRBJ1-4, is AAGVIQSPRHLIKEKRETATLKCYPIPRHDTVYWYQQGPGQDPQFLISFYEKMQSDKGSIPDRFSAQQFSDYHSELNMSSLELGDSALYFCASSLSAGQGVEKLFFGSGTQLSVL.

The chain couples TRBV4-1 to TRBJ1-2; maybe TRBD1 (5 bases). Germline V gene data show CDR1 as MGHRA and CDR2 as YSYEKL. This CDR3 is 13 amino acids long. V was shortened by 4 bases and J by 2 bases, with 8 bases between the two germline ends. Here the CDR3 reads CASSPRENYGYTF. Here the CDR3 DNA reads TGCGCCAGCAGCCCCAGGGAAAACTATGGCTACACCTTC.